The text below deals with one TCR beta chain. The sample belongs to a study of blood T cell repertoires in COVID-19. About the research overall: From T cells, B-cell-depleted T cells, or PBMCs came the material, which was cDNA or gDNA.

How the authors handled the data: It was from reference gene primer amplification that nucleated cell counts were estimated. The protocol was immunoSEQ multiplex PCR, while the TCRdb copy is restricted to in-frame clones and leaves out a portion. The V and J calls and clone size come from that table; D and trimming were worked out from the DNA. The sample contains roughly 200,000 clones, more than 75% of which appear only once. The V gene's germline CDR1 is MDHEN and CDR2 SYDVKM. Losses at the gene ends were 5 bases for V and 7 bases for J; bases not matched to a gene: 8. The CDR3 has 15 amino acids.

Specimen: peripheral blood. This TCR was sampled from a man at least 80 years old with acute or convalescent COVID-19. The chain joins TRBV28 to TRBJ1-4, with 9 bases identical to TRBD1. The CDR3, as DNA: TGTGCCAGCAGTCTCAGGACAGGGGCGTCTGAAAAACTGTTTTTT. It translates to CASSLRTGASEKLFF.